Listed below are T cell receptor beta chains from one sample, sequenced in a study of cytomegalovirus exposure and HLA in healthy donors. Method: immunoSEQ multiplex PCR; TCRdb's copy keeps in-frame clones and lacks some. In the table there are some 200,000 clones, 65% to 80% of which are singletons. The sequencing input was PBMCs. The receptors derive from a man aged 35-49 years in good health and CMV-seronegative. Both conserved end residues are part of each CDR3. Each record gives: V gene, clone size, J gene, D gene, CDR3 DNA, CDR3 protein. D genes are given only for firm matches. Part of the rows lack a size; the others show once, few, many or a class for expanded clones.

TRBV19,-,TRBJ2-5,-,TGTGCCAGTAGTGAGACAGTCCAAGAGACCCAGTACTTC,CASSETVQETQYF
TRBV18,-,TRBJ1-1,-,TGTGCCAGCTCACGGGGCGCTGAAGCTTTCTTT,CASSRGAEAFF
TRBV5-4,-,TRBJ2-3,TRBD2,TGTGCCAGCAGCTTGAGGCTAGCGGGAGTCGGAGATACGCAGTATTTT,CASSLRLAGVGDTQYF
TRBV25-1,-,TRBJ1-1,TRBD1,TGTGCCAGCAAATCGACAGGGGGTCTTTCGAACACTGAAGCTTTCTTT,CASKSTGGLSNTEAFF
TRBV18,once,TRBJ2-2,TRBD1,TGTGCCAGCTCACCGGGACAGTCGTCCACCGGGGAGCTGTTTTTT,CASSPGQSSTGELFF
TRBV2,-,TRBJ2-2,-,TGTGCCACCTGGGGGGACACCGGGGAGCTGTTTTTT,CATWGDTGELFF
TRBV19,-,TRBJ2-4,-,TGTGCCAGTAGTATAGACGGGCAGGGGCCCTCCAAAAACATTCAGTACTTC,CASSIDGQGPSKNIQYF
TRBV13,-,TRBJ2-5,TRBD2,TGTGCCAGCAGCAGAACTAGCGGGGGGGTGATTGAGACCCAGTACTTC,CASSRTSGGVIETQYF
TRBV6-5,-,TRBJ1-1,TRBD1,TGTGCCAGCAGTTACTCAGGGGGCAGGAACACTGAAGCTTTCTTT,CASSYSGGRNTEAFF
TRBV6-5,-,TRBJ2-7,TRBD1,TGTGCCAGCAGACCCGGACAGGGGGGGGCCTACGAGCAGTACTTC,CASRPGQGGAYEQYF
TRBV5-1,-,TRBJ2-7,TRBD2,TGCGCCAGCAGCCTGCGGGGCACTAGCGGTAGCTCCTACGAGCAGTACTTC,CASSLRGTSGSSYEQYF
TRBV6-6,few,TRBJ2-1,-,TGTGCCAGCAGTTACTCGATAGTGCTTTCATACAATGAGCAGTTCTTC,CASSYSIVLSYNEQFF
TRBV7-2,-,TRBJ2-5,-,TGTGCCAGCAGCTTACCTTGGACAGTCCAAGAGAGCCAGTACTTC,CASSLPWTVQESQYF
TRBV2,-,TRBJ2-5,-,TGTGCGCCGCAGGGAATGGGACAAGAGACCCAGTACTTC,CAPQGMGQETQYF
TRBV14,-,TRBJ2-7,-,TGTGCCAGCAGCCAAGTATCCTGGGCGGAGGACGACGAGCAGTACTTC,CASSQVSWAEDDEQYF
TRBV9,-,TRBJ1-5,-,TGTGCCAGCAGCGTATCGGACAGTCGCAATCAGCCCCAGCATTTT,CASSVSDSRNQPQHF